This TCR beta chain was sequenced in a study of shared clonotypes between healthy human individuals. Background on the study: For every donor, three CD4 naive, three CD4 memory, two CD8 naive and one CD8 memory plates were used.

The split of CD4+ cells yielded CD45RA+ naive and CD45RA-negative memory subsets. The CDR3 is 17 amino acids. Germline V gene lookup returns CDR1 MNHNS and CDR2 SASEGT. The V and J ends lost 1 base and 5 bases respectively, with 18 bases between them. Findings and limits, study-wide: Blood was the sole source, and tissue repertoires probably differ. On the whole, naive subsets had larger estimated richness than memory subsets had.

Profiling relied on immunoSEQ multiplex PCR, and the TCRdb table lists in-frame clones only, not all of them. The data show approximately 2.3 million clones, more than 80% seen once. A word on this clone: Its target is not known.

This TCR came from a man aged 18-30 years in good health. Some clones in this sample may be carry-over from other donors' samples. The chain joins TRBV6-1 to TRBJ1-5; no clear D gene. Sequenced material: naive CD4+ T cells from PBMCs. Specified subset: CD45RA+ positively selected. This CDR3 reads CASSEGHSWRVYQPQHF. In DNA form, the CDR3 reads TGTGCCAGCAGTGAAGGGCACAGTTGGCGGGTATATCAGCCCCAGCATTTT.